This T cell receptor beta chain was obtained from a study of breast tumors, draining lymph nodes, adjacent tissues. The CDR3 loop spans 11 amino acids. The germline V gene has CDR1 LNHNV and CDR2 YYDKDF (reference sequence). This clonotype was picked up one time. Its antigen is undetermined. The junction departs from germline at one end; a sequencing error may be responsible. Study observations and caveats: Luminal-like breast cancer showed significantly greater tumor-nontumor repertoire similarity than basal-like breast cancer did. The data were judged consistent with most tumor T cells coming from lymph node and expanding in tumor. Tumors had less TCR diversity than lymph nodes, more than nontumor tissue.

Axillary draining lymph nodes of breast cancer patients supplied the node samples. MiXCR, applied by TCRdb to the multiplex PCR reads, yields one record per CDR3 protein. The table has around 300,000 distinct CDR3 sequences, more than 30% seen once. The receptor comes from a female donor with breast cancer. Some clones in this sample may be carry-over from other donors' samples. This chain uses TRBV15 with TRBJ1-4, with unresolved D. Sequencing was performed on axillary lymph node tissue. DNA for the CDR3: TGTGCCACCAGCCTAGATGAAAAACTGGTTTTT. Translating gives CATSLDEKLVF.